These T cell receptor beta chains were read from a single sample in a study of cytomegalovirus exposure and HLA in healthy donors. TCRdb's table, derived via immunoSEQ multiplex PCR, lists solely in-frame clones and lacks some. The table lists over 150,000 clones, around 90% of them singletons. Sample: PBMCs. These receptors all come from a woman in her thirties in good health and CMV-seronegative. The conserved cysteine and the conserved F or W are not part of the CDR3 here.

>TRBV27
ASRWTGGSYEQY
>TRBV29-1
SVEGGRALQEQF
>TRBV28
ASSLGTASTDTQY
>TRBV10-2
ASRGRGYYGQY
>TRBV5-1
ASSLVAGSLAGEQY
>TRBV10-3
AISEVSGRADTQY
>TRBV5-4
ASSPQKQGAYYEQY
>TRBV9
ASSEGLAGAPGYNEQF
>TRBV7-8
ASSYGDRGNSPLH
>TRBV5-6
ASSFRGVAKNIQY
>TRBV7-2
ASSLAWQGETQY
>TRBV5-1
ASSGRSSTDTQY
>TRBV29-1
SVETTGDSYEQY
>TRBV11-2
ASRAGGFAYEQY
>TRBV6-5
ASGSASTDTQY
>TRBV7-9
SSSLGGHTEAF
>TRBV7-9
ASRLASGRAEGYEQY
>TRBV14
ASSQGPWSYNEQF
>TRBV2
ASMGGAGTDTQY
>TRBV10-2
ASSEVGGSNQPQH
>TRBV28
ASSEPGQGAYEQY